This T cell receptor beta chain was documented in a study of T cells in Graves' hyperthyroidism and ophthalmopathy. Germline V gene data show CDR1 as MNHEY and CDR2 as SVGEGT. The CDR3 is made up of 15 amino acids. Trimming at V came to 6 bases and at J to 4 bases, leaving 6 bases not matched to a gene. TCR beta CDR3 regions were amplified from RNA transcripts. RT-PCR in the first round (using the HTBI primer set) targeted the TCR CDR3. TCRdb used MiXCR to reprocess the multiplex PCR reads, holding one entry per CDR3 protein. Of 300,000 to 350,000 distinct CDR3 sequences listed, 15% to 20% were seen once; the top ten hold about 53%.

The receptor comes from a woman aged 50 to 65 with Graves' hyperthyroidism. The rearrangement uses TRBV6-2 or TRBV6-3 and TRBJ2-5; 12 nucleotides match TRBD2. Sequences were obtained from blood. This CDR3 reads CASRVEGLAGETQYF. CDR3 bases: TGTGCCAGCAGGGTCGAGGGACTAGCGGGAGAGACCCAGTACTTC.